The rows below give T cell receptor beta chains drawn from one sample of a study of T cells in Graves' hyperthyroidism and ophthalmopathy. TCRdb itself ran the multiplex PCR reads through MiXCR, one entry per CDR3 protein. The sample includes 400,000 to 550,000 distinct CDR3 sequences, around a quarter of them seen just once. Sequenced material: blood. These TCRs come from a woman under 40 with Graves' ophthalmopathy. CDR3s include the opening cysteine and the closing phenylalanine or tryptophan. The order of the fields is CDR3 DNA, CDR3 protein, D gene, V gene, clone size, J gene. A D gene is named only where the DNA matches it firmly. Clone size, where shown, is once, few, many, or a class for clones that have expanded.

CDR3nt: TGTGCCAGCAGCTTAAGTTTGTCGCCGAACTATGGCTACACCTTC
CDR3aa: CASSLSLSPNYGYTF
d_gene: NA
v_gene: TRBV7-2
abundance: many
j_gene: TRBJ1-2

CDR3nt: TGTGCCAGCAGCTGGAATGGCAGGGGGATTGGAGAGACCCAGTACTTC
CDR3aa: CASSWNGRGIGETQYF
d_gene: TRBD1
v_gene: TRBV11-2
abundance: few
j_gene: TRBJ2-5

CDR3nt: TGTGCCAGCAGCTTAAGGGGACTAGCCCAGGAGACCCAGTACTTC
CDR3aa: CASSLRGLAQETQYF
d_gene: TRBD2
v_gene: TRBV7-2
abundance: many
j_gene: TRBJ2-5

CDR3nt: TGTGCCAGCTGGGCAGGTTCCTACGAGCAGTACTTC
CDR3aa: CASWAGSYEQYF
d_gene: NA
v_gene: TRBV6-1
abundance: few
j_gene: TRBJ2-7

CDR3nt: TGTGCCACCAGTGATGTTGGGGGCAGCTATGGCTACACCTTC
CDR3aa: CATSDVGGSYGYTF
d_gene: NA
v_gene: TRBV24-1
abundance: many
j_gene: TRBJ1-2

CDR3nt: TGTGCCAGCAGTGGATCCGGGACAGGGGGCGAGCAGTACTTC
CDR3aa: CASSGSGTGGEQYF
d_gene: TRBD1
v_gene: TRBV2
abundance: many
j_gene: TRBJ2-7

CDR3nt: TGTGCCAGCAGTTACTCCCCGGCCGCAGATAATTCACCCCTCCACTTT
CDR3aa: CASSYSPAADNSPLHF
d_gene: NA
v_gene: TRBV6-5
abundance: NA
j_gene: TRBJ1-6

CDR3nt: TGTGCCAGCACCGGGGGGTGGGGGGACGAAGCTTTCTTT
CDR3aa: CASTGGWGDEAFF
d_gene: NA
v_gene: TRBV28
abundance: many
j_gene: TRBJ1-1

CDR3nt: TGTGCCAGCTCGGAAGGGGGTTTTGGGATGTACGAGCAGTACTTC
CDR3aa: CASSEGGFGMYEQYF
d_gene: NA
v_gene: TRBV2
abundance: many
j_gene: TRBJ2-7

CDR3nt: TGTGCCAGCAGCTTTTACAAAGGGGTAGGATACGAGCAGTACTTC
CDR3aa: CASSFYKGVGYEQYF
d_gene: NA
v_gene: TRBV7-2
abundance: NA
j_gene: TRBJ2-7

CDR3nt: TGTGCCAGCAGTTACGTGACTAGCGGGGGGCCGTACGAGCAGTACTTC
CDR3aa: CASSYVTSGGPYEQYF
d_gene: TRBD2
v_gene: TRBV6-2/TRBV6-3
abundance: many
j_gene: TRBJ2-7

CDR3nt: TGTGCCAGCAGTTTTTGGCCAACGGGACAGGGGGGCACCGGGGAGCTGTTTTTT
CDR3aa: CASSFWPTGQGGTGELFF
d_gene: TRBD1
v_gene: TRBV12-3/TRBV12-4
abundance: NA
j_gene: TRBJ2-2

CDR3nt: TGTGCCAGTAGTCCCCTGTTAGCCGGACACCTTTCGAACACCGGGGAGCTGTTTTTT
CDR3aa: CASSPLLAGHLSNTGELFF
d_gene: NA
v_gene: TRBV19
abundance: NA
j_gene: TRBJ2-2

CDR3nt: TGTGCCAGCAGCCAAGCGGGGCGGGACCAGCCGGGCTACACCTTC
CDR3aa: CASSQAGRDQPGYTF
d_gene: NA
v_gene: TRBV4-2
abundance: many
j_gene: TRBJ1-2

CDR3nt: TGTGCCAGCGGCCGGACTAGCGGTAGCTCCTACGAGCAGTACTTC
CDR3aa: CASGRTSGSSYEQYF
d_gene: TRBD2
v_gene: TRBV25-1
abundance: few
j_gene: TRBJ2-7

CDR3nt: TGCAGTGCCCAGGCGGGGGATGGAAACACCATATATTTT
CDR3aa: CSAQAGDGNTIYF
d_gene: NA
v_gene: TRBV20-1
abundance: many
j_gene: TRBJ1-3

CDR3nt: TGTGCCAGCAGTTTACCAGATAAAGAGACCCGGTACTTC
CDR3aa: CASSLPDKETRYF
d_gene: NA
v_gene: TRBV28
abundance: NA
j_gene: TRBJ2-5

CDR3nt: TGCAGTGCTAGACTCATTCAGGCAGGAATTTCCTACGAGCAGTACTTC
CDR3aa: CSARLIQAGISYEQYF
d_gene: NA
v_gene: TRBV20-1
abundance: many
j_gene: TRBJ2-7

CDR3nt: TGCAGTGCTAGAAATGTCCTACCCTACGAGCAGTACTTC
CDR3aa: CSARNVLPYEQYF
d_gene: NA
v_gene: TRBV20-1
abundance: NA
j_gene: TRBJ2-7

CDR3nt: TGTGCCAGCAGTGAGGGGGGACAGCTATACTTCTACGAGCAGTACTTC
CDR3aa: CASSEGGQLYFYEQYF
d_gene: NA
v_gene: TRBV2
abundance: many
j_gene: TRBJ2-7

CDR3nt: TGCGCCAGCAGCTTGACCTCAACAGTGCTCTCTGGAAACACCATATATTTT
CDR3aa: CASSLTSTVLSGNTIYF
d_gene: NA
v_gene: TRBV5-1
abundance: few
j_gene: TRBJ1-3

CDR3nt: TGTGCCAGCAGCTCTGCACGGACATCCGACACTGAAGCTTTCTTT
CDR3aa: CASSSARTSDTEAFF
d_gene: NA
v_gene: TRBV7-8
abundance: few
j_gene: TRBJ1-1

CDR3nt: TGTGCCAGCAGCGTCGACAGGGAGGTCACCGGGGAGCTGTTTTTT
CDR3aa: CASSVDREVTGELFF
d_gene: NA
v_gene: TRBV11-2
abundance: many
j_gene: TRBJ2-2